Presented here are 10 T cell receptor beta chains from one specimen sequenced in a study of CD8 T cells in ankylosing spondylitis. One entry per CDR3 protein, called by TCRdb with MiXCR from the 5' RACE reads. This table has about 200,000 distinct CDR3 sequences, more than 10% appearing once. The sequenced sample consisted of blood, either unsorted or a sorted T cell fraction (not recorded which). Receptors originate from a male donor with ankylosing spondylitis or in good health (not recorded which).

CDR3 region: CSVDNGSGQETQYF. The CDR3 DNA reads TGCAGCGTTGATAACGGGTCGGGTCAAGAGACCCAGTACTTC. The chain joins TRBV29-1 to TRBJ2-5, with D uncertain. Trimming pared 3 bases from V and 2 bases from J, leaving 13 bases between. Germline V CDR1 and CDR2: SQVTM, ANQGSEA. This CDR3 contains 14 residues.

This clonotype came up a few times. The chain combines TRBV7-8 with TRBJ2-2; 7 bases align to TRBD2. J was trimmed by 9 bases and V by 3 bases; bases with no gene match: 4. The germline V gene encodes CDR1 SGHVS and CDR2 FQNEAQ. This CDR3 region has 13 residues. For the CDR3, the DNA is TGTGCCAGCAGCTTGGGGGGGGAGCGGGAGCTGTTTTTT. Its translation is CASSLGGERELFF.

At least ten counts were recorded for this clonotype. The chain couples TRBV29-1 to TRBJ2-1; D call uncertain. Trimming removed 6 bases at V and 6 bases at J, with 18 bases between. Germline V lookup: CDR1 SQVTM, CDR2 ANQGSEA. This CDR3 region has 14 residues. CDR3: CSVADFYGSNEQFF. The CDR3 DNA reads TGCAGCGTCGCCGACTTCTATGGCTCCAATGAGCAGTTCTTC.

This clonotype came up a few times. This rearrangement joins TRBV9 to TRBJ1-1; a possible D gene is TRBD1 (5 bases). The length of the CDR3 is 13 residues. Per germline, CDR1 SGDLS and CDR2 YYNGEE. V shed 3 bases and J shed 5 bases, with 11 bases lying between them. The CDR3 protein is CASSAGSKTEAFF. The CDR3 DNA sequence: TGTGCCAGCAGCGCAGGGTCGAAGACTGAAGCTTTCTTT.

A few counts support this clonotype. J is TRBJ2-1 and V is TRBV6-1; 9 bases are shared with TRBD2. V was clipped by 7 bases and J by 5 bases; unmatched bases: 12. This CDR3 has 16 amino acids. Looked up from germline, CDR1 is MNHNS and CDR2 is SASEGT. CDR3 DNA sequence: TGTGCCAGCACCCAACTAGCGGGCGGTGAACACAATGAGCAGTTCTTC. Encoded protein: CASTQLAGGEHNEQFF.

This clonotype occurred many times. The rearrangement links TRBV29-1 to TRBJ2-3, with 9 bases that match TRBD2. Per germline, CDR1 SQVTM and CDR2 ANQGSEA. This CDR3 comprises 14 residues. J was trimmed by 2 bases and V by 4 bases; bases with no gene match: 4. The DNA for the CDR3 is TGCAGCGTTGTAGTAGCGGGGGCCACAGATACGCAGTATTTT. Encoded protein: CSVVVAGATDTQYF.

The genes are TRBV10-3 and TRBJ2-1, with 11 bases aligning to TRBD2. CDR1 and CDR2 (germline): ENHRY, SYGVKD. The CDR3 spans 17 residues. V lost 4 bases to trimming and J lost 4 bases; unmatched junction nucleotides: 9. CDR3 amino acids: CAISGSSGRPEYNEQFF. The CDR3 nucleotides read TGTGCCATCAGTGGGTCTAGCGGGAGGCCCGAATACAATGAGCAGTTCTTC.

The chain combines TRBV3-1 with TRBJ2-3; D is ambiguous. From germline, CDR1 is LGHDT and CDR2 YNNKEL (reference sequence). V was trimmed by 1 base and J by 1 base, leaving 9 bases between them. The CDR3 is 15 amino acids. The CDR3 DNA sequence: TGTGCCAGCAGCCAAGGCTCTTTGGGCACAGATACGCAGTATTTT. This translates into CASSQGSLGTDTQYF.

This clonotype has a handful of counts. V and J are TRBV11-2 and TRBJ2-2; weak D call: TRBD2 (6 bases). Trimming left V 5 bases short and J 1 base short, with 8 bases between. The germline CDR1 and CDR2 sequences are SGHAT and FQNNGV. This CDR3 comprises 14 residues. The chain's CDR3 is CASSRRGNTGELFF. In DNA form, the CDR3 reads TGTGCCAGCAGCCGGCGGGGGAACACCGGGGAGCTGTTTTTT.

This clonotype was detected only a few times. The chain recombines TRBV6-5 with TRBJ2-2, with D unclear. The V end was cut by 0 bases, the J end by 4 bases, with 6 bases between. The CDR3 covers 14 residues. Germline lookup yields CDR1 MNHEY and CDR2 SVGAGI. CDR3 bases: TGTGCCAGCAGTTACTCTCAGCGCACCGGGGAGCTGTTTTTT. Translation: CASSYSQRTGELFF.